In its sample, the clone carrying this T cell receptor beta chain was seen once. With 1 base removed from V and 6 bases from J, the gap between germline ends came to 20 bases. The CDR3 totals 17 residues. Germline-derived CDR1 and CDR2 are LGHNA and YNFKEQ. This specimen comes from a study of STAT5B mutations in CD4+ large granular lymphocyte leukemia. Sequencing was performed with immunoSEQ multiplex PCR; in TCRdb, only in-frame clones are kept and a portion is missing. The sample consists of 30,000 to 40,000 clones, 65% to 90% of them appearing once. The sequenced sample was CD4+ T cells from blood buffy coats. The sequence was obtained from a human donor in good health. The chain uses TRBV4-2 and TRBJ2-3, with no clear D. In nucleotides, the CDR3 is TGTGCCAGCAGCCAAGGTGAGGCCAACTCCTTTGGGGATACGCAGTATTTT. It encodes CASSQGEANSFGDTQYF.